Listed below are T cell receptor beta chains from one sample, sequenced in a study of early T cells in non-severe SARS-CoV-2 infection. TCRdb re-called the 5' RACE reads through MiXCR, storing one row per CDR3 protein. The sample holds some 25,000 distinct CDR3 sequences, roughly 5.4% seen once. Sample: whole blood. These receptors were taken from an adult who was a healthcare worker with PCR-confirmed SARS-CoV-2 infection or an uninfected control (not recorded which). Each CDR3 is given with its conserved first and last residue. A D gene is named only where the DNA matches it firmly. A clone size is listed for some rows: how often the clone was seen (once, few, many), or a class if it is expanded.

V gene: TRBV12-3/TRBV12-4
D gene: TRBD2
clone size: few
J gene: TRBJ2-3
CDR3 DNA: TGTGCCAGCAGTCCTTATCCGACTAGCGGGGGACCCACAGATACGCAGTATTTT
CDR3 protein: CASSPYPTSGGPTDTQYF

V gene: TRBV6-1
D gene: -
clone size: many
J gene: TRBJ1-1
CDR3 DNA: TGTGCCAGCAGTGAAGCTTGGTCAGGGCGTAACACTGAAGCTTTCTTT
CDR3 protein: CASSEAWSGRNTEAFF

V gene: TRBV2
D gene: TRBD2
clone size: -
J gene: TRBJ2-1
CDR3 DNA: TGTGCCAGCAGAGAGACTAGCGGGGGGGCGAACGAGCAGTTCTTC
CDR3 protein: CASRETSGGANEQFF

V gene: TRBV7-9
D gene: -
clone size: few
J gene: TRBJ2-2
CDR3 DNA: TGTGCCAGCGGGACCGGGGAGCTGTTTTTT
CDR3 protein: CASGTGELFF

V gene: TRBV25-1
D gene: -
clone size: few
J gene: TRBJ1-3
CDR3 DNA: TGTGCCAGCAGGGACCAGGGTCCTGGAAACACCATATATTTT
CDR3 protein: CASRDQGPGNTIYF

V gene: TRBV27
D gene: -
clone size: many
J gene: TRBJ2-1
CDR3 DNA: TGTGCCAGCAGCTGGGGGTTCAGGTCCTACAATGAGCAGTTCTTC
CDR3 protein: CASSWGFRSYNEQFF

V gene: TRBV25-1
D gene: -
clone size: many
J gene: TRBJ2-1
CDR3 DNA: TGTGCCAGCAGTGAAACCGGGACTGGAGAGTTCTTC
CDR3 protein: CASSETGTGEFF

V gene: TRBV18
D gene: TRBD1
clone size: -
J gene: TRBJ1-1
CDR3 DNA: TGTGCCAGCTCACCATGGACAGGGGAGGGAACTGAAGCTTTCTTT
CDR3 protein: CASSPWTGEGTEAFF

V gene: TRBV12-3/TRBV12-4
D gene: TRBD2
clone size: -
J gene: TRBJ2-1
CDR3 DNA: TGTGCCAGCAGCCCAGAGGGTGGGCTAGCGGGGAGACACAATGAGCAGTTCTTC
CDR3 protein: CASSPEGGLAGRHNEQFF

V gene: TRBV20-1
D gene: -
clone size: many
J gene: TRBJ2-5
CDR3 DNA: TGCAGTGCAAGCGGCAGGGGTGTTGAGACCCAGTACTTC
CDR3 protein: CSASGRGVETQYF

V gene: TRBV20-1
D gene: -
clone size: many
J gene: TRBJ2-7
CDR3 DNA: TGCAGTGCTAGAGATCCAGGAGGGGGTAACGAGCAGTACTTC
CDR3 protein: CSARDPGGGNEQYF

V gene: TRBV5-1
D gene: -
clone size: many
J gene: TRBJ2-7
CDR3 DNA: TGCGCCAGCAGCTTGGAGGTCGGGCTAGTCCCGGGTGAGCAGTACTTC
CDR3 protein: CASSLEVGLVPGEQYF

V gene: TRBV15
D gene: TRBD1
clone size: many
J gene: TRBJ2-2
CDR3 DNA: TGTGCCACCAGCGCAGGACAGGGTGATACCGGGGAGCTGTTTTTT
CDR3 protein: CATSAGQGDTGELFF

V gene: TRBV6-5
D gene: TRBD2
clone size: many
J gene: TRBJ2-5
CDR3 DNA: TGTGCCAGCAGTTACGTCGGGACTAGCGGGATTTTTGGGACCCAGTACTTC
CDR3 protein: CASSYVGTSGIFGTQYF